Presented here are 20 T cell receptor beta chains from one specimen sequenced in a study of blood T cell repertoires in COVID-19. Some clones are missing from TCRdb's copy, which holds only in-frame ones; the method was immunoSEQ multiplex PCR. The table lists over 150,000 clones, roughly nine tenths of them singletons, with approximately 2.1% in the top ten. Sequences were obtained from peripheral blood. Source of these receptors: a man between 18 and 35 years old who had recovered from COVID-19.

This clone has a single count. The chain links TRBV4-2 to TRBJ2-3; 10 bases are a match to TRBD2. Germline lookup yields CDR1 LGHNA and CDR2 YNFKEQ. Losses at the gene ends were 1 base for V and 5 bases for J; bases not matched to a gene: 9. The CDR3 extends over 17 amino acids. CDR3 sequence (DNA): TGTGCCAGCAGCCAAGCGGAAGCGGGAGGGCCCGTAGATACGCAGTATTTT. This sequence encodes CASSQAEAGGPVDTQYF.

This clone showed up just once. This chain connects TRBV5-4 to TRBJ2-7, with D possibly TRBD1 on 5 matching bases. V dropped 9 bases and J dropped 5 bases, with 15 bases sitting between them. CDR3 length equals 12 residues. Germline CDR1 is SGHNT and CDR2 is YYREEE (reference sequence). For the CDR3, the DNA is TGTGCCACATCCCTGGGCAGGGACGAGCAGTACTTC. It encodes CATSLGRDEQYF.

CDR3 in DNA: TGCGCCAGCAGCCAGGGGGACAGCGACCAAGAGACCCAGTACTTC. This encodes CASSQGDSDQETQYF. V is TRBV4-1 and J is TRBJ2-5; 7 bases are a match to TRBD1. CDR3 length: 15 amino acids. V gave up 3 bases and J gave up 0 bases; unmatched junction bases: 4. In germline, CDR1 is MGHRA, CDR2 YSYEKL.

The chain carries TRBV14 and TRBJ2-5; a possible D gene is TRBD2 (5 bases). Germline CDR1 and CDR2: SGHDN and FVKESK. There are 14 residues in the CDR3. V lost 2 bases, J lost 8 bases, and 15 bases lay in between. CDR3 amino acids: CASSQPGGTRTQYF. Written as DNA, the CDR3 is TGTGCCAGCAGCCAACCAGGAGGTACTCGAACCCAGTACTTC.

V and J are TRBV7-2 and TRBJ1-1; D gene uncertain. Germline lookup yields CDR1 SGHTA and CDR2 FQGNSA. V was cut by 5 bases and J by 11 bases, with 12 bases left in between. The CDR3 runs to 11 residues. CDR3 bases: TGTGCCAGCAGCCTCGAGGTTAGGGCTTTCTTT. As protein: CASSLEVRAFF. Together with reference TRBV7-2 and TRBJ1-1, the CDR3 gives the full variable domain: GAGVSQSPSNKVTEKGKDVELRCDPISGHTALYWYRQSLGQGLEFLIYFQGNSAPDKSGLPSDRFSAERTGGSVSTLTIQRTQQEDSAVYLCASSLEVRAFFGQGTRLTVV.

This sequence joins TRBV14 and TRBJ2-3; no firm D call. CDR3 length equals 13 residues. Per the germline V gene, CDR1 is SGHDN and CDR2 is FVKESK. Trimming took 2 bases from V and 6 from J, leaving 9 bases between them. The CDR3 region is CASSQPGTDTQYF. In nucleotides, the CDR3 is TGTGCCAGCAGCCAACCAGGAACTGATACGCAGTATTTT.

The gene calls are TRBV11-2 and TRBJ1-4; D is ambiguous. V shed 4 bases and J shed 2 bases, with 2 bases lying between them. This CDR3 contains 12 residues. From germline, CDR1 is SGHAT and CDR2 FQNNGV. The CDR3 sequence: CASSSTNEKLFF. DNA for the CDR3: TGTGCCAGCAGCTCGACTAATGAAAAACTGTTTTTT. The full variable domain, its missing parts supplied by reference TRBV11-2 and TRBJ1-4, is EAGVAQSPRYKIIEKRQSVAFWCNPISGHATLYWYQQILGQGPKLLIQFQNNGVVDDSQLPKDRFSAERLKGVDSTLKIQPAKLEDSAVYLCASSSTNEKLFFGSGTQLSVL.

This chain's CDR3 is CASSPRTTGRFGDTQYF. In DNA, the CDR3 is TGTGCCAGCTCACCCCGAACGACAGGGAGGTTTGGAGATACGCAGTATTTT. The chain is built from TRBV18 and TRBJ2-3, with D tentatively TRBD1 (7 bases). The length of the CDR3 is 17 residues. Germline V gene data show CDR1 as KGHSH and CDR2 as LQKENI. With 3 bases removed from V and 5 bases from J, the gap between germline ends came to 21 bases.

The rearrangement links TRBV5-4 to TRBJ1-2; tentatively, D is TRBD1 (6 bases). CDR1 and CDR2 (germline): SGHNT, YYREEE (reference sequence). V was trimmed by 0 bases and J by 6 bases, leaving 12 bases between them. This CDR3 comprises 14 residues. CDR3 DNA: TGTGCCAGCAGCTTGGGAGACAGGCGCGATGGCTACACCTTC. Translated, it gives CASSLGDRRDGYTF.

The chain employs TRBV11-2 and TRBJ2-7, with TRBD1 identical over 12 bases. V was pared by 4 bases and J by 5 bases, with 12 bases of the junction left unmatched. CDR3 length: 17 residues. Germline loops: CDR1 SGHAT, CDR2 FQNNGV. The CDR3 loop is CASSSGGTGGSRDEQYF. In DNA, the CDR3 is TGTGCCAGCAGCTCCGGGGGGACAGGGGGCTCGCGGGACGAGCAGTACTTC. The variable domain in full, with the rest retrieved from reference TRBV11-2 and TRBJ2-7, is EAGVAQSPRYKIIEKRQSVAFWCNPISGHATLYWYQQILGQGPKLLIQFQNNGVVDDSQLPKDRFSAERLKGVDSTLKIQPAKLEDSAVYLCASSSGGTGGSRDEQYFGPGTRLTVT.

This chain connects TRBV7-8 to TRBJ1-1; weak D call: TRBD1 (5 bases). The germline CDR1 and CDR2 sequences are SGHVS and FQNEAQ. The germline V and J ends were trimmed by 4 bases and 1 base, with 7 bases remaining between them. The CDR3 consists of 13 residues. This CDR3 is CASSYTGNTEAFF. DNA of the CDR3: TGTGCCAGCAGCTACACAGGGAACACTGAAGCTTTCTTT.

The DNA of the CDR3 is TGTGCCAGCAGGACCGAGGGGACAGGGGATGGGGAGCAGTACTTC. It codes for CASRTEGTGDGEQYF. The chain combines TRBV6-5 with TRBJ2-7, with 10 positions matching TRBD1. The CDR3 length is 15 residues. The V segment lost 6 bases and the J segment 7 bases; nucleotides outside the gene matches: 12. Germline CDR1 and CDR2: MNHEY and SVGAGI.

Here the CDR3 DNA reads TGCGCCAGCAGCCCGATTCCGGACACTGAAGCTTTCTTT. Translated, it gives CASSPIPDTEAFF. This chain joins TRBV5-1 and TRBJ1-1, with D hard to call. This CDR3 has 13 residues. Trimming shortened V by 4 bases and J by 3 bases, and 10 bases separated the two germline ends. CDR1 is SGHRS and CDR2 is YFSETQ in the germline V gene.

J is TRBJ1-5 and V is TRBV27, with TRBD1 identical over 7 bases. Per germline, CDR1 MNHEY and CDR2 SMNVEV (reference sequence). J was trimmed by 1 base and V by 5 bases; bases with no gene match: 8. This CDR3 has 16 amino acids. The CDR3 loop reads CASSPRQGWSNQPQHF. The CDR3 DNA sequence: TGTGCCAGCAGTCCCCGACAGGGATGGAGCAATCAGCCCCAGCATTTT.

This chain joins TRBV18 and TRBJ1-4; a weak D match, TRBD1 (6 bases). Between the trimmed V and J ends, which lost 2 bases and 2 bases, there was a span of 9 bases. This CDR3 has 15 residues. Germline CDR1 reads KGHSH; CDR2 reads LQKENI. In nucleotides, the CDR3 is TGTGCCAGCTCACCAACAGGGCCCACTAATGAAAAACTGTTTTTT. Translated: CASSPTGPTNEKLFF.

CDR3 region: CASRIRDRVSPLHF. CDR3 bases: TGTGCCAGCCGTATCCGGGACAGGGTGTCACCCCTCCACTTT. The rearrangement joins TRBV5-6 to TRBJ1-6; 9 positions agree with TRBD1. This CDR3 is built from 14 residues. In germline, CDR1 is SGHDT, CDR2 YYEEEE. V dropped 7 bases and J dropped 10; count of bases not matched to a gene: 9.

The V gene is TRBV4-1, the J gene TRBJ2-7, with 10 bases identical to TRBD2. CDR3 length: 17 residues. CDR1 is MGHRA, CDR2 YSYEKL, per germline. With V trimmed by 0 bases and J by 7 bases, 12 bases remained unmatched. The chain's CDR3 is CASSQDPPSGRREEQYF. In nucleotides, the CDR3 is TGCGCCAGCAGCCAAGATCCCCCTAGCGGGAGACGGGAAGAGCAGTACTTC.

The chain joins TRBV19 to TRBJ2-3; D might be TRBD1 (7 bases). V was shortened by 6 bases and J by 2 bases, with 18 bases between the two germline ends. CDR1 is LNHDA and CDR2 is SQIVND in the germline V gene (reference sequence). This CDR3 spans 16 amino acids. CDR3 amino acids: CASSQGGLGFTDTQYF. CDR3 nucleotides: TGTGCCAGTAGCCAGGGGGGCCTGGGATTCACAGATACGCAGTATTTT.

This rearrangement joins TRBV7-8 to TRBJ1-6, with D tentatively TRBD1 (6 bases). Trimming removed 5 bases at V and 12 bases at J, with 11 bases between. Per germline, CDR1 SGHVS and CDR2 FQNEAQ. The CDR3 has 12 residues. In nucleotides, the CDR3 is TGTGCCAGCAGCCCCGCCAGGGGACCCCTCCACTTT. Its protein is CASSPARGPLHF.

The V gene is TRBV5-4, the J gene TRBJ2-6, with 8 bases identical to TRBD2. Germline CDR1 reads SGHNT; CDR2 reads YYREEE (reference sequence). This CDR3 region has 19 residues. Germline trimming cut 4 bases from V and 0 bases from J; bases unmatched to any gene: 12. The CDR3, as DNA: TGTGCCAGCAGCCCAGGACTAGCAGGCTCCGTCTCTGGGGCCAACGTCCTGACTTTC. Its protein product is CASSPGLAGSVSGANVLTF.